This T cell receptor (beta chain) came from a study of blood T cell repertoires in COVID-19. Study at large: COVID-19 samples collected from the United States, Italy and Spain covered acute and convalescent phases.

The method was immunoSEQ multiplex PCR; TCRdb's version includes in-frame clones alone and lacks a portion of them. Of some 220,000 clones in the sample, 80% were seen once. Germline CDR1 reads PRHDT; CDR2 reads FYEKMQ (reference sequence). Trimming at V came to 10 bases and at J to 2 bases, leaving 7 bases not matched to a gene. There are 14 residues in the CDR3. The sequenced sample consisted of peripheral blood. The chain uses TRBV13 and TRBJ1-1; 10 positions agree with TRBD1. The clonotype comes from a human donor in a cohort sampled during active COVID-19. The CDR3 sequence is CATGQGEGNTEAFF. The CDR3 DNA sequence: TGTGCCACCGGACAGGGGGAGGGAAACACTGAAGCTTTCTTT.